The 7 T cell receptor beta chains listed next were all sequenced from one sample in a study of blood T cell repertoires in COVID-19. Produced via immunoSEQ multiplex PCR; TCRdb's table is partial and in-frame only. Altogether over 200,000 clones are present, more than 70% being singletons, with the ten largest covering 8.5% to 10%. Sequenced input: peripheral blood. The source is a man aged 40-50 years with active or convalescent COVID-19.

The chain joins TRBV5-4 to TRBJ1-2; D might be TRBD1 (5 bases). CDR1 is SGHNT and CDR2 is YYREEE in the germline V gene (reference sequence). V gave up 8 bases and J gave up 4 bases, with 9 bases separating them. CDR3 length: 11 residues. The CDR3 bases are TGTGCCAGTATCGACAGCTATGGCTACACCTTC. Its protein is CASIDSYGYTF.

The chain's CDR3 is CASSLMVDFGEQFF. CDR3 nucleotide sequence: TGTGCCAGCAGCTTAATGGTGGACTTCGGTGAGCAGTTCTTC. The chain uses TRBV11-2 and TRBJ2-1; D is possibly TRBD2 (5 bases). Trimming stripped 2 bases from V and 9 bases from J, with 14 bases between. Germline assignment: CDR1 SGHAT and CDR2 FQNNGV. This CDR3 region has 14 residues.

The J gene is TRBJ1-2, the V gene TRBV12-3 or TRBV12-4; no clear D. Trimming left V 6 bases short and J 4 bases short, with 12 bases between. This CDR3 has 13 amino acids. The CDR3 region has the DNA TGTGCCAGCAGCCACAGTAACGGCTATGGCTACACCTTC. This sequence encodes CASSHSNGYGYTF.

This clone has more than one count but fewer than ten. The V gene is TRBV29-1, the J gene TRBJ2-7, with 16 bases aligning to TRBD2. Germline V gene lookup returns CDR1 SQVTM and CDR2 ANQGSEA. V dropped 4 bases and J dropped 0; count of bases not matched to a gene: 3. The length of the CDR3 is 16 residues. CDR3 sequence (DNA): TGCAGCGTTGCGGGACTAGCGGGAGGGAGCTCCTACGAGCAGTACTTC. Translation gives CSVAGLAGGSSYEQYF.

The genes are TRBV7-2 and TRBJ1-2; 7 bases are shared with TRBD1. With 3 bases clipped from V and 2 bases from J, the junction kept 3 bases outside the gene matches. Germline V gives CDR1 SGHTA, CDR2 FQGNSA. This CDR3 contains 14 residues. The CDR3 loop reads CASSFGQANYGYTF. The CDR3 nucleotides are TGTGCCAGCAGCTTCGGACAGGCAAACTATGGCTACACCTTC.

The rearrangement links TRBV14 to TRBJ1-3; D is undetermined. The CDR3 is made up of 16 amino acids. CDR1 and CDR2 (germline): SGHDN, FVKESK. Trimming took 1 base from V and 0 from J, leaving 10 bases between them. For the CDR3, the DNA is TGTGCCAGCAGCCAAGGACACCGTATCTCTGGAAACACCATATATTTT. Protein sequence: CASSQGHRISGNTIYF.

This chain connects TRBV6-2 or TRBV6-3 to TRBJ2-2, with 9 bases that match TRBD2. Germline V gene lookup returns CDR1 MNHEY and CDR2 SVGEGT. This CDR3 is 15 amino acids long. Unmatched junction bases numbered 0, after V lost 0 bases and J lost 4 bases. The CDR3 loop reads CASSYSTSGTGELFF. For the CDR3, the DNA is TGTGCCAGCAGTTACTCGACTAGCGGCACCGGGGAGCTGTTTTTT.